These 13 T cell receptor beta chains were all obtained from the same sample, sequenced in a study of beta chain features in type 1 diabetes (dated by TCRdb to 2016 to 2019). Here is what the overall study found, with its caveats: A moderate but significant shortening of TCRB CDR3 length was observed in type 1 diabetes patients in all four CD4+ subsets.

Antigen specificity for these receptors is unknown. Library prep was done by the immunoSEQ multiplex PCR assay. The entire isolated RNA was reverse transcribed using the High Capacity cDNA Reverse Transcription Kit, and thus expressed TCRB transcripts were sequenced. TCRdb obtained this table from immuneACCESS and retained in-frame rearrangements with V and J assigned. These tables miss some clones; where compared with another copy, unresolved V genes account for less than half of the shortfall, and the remainder is unexplained. The sample data list roughly 700,000 clones, and about an eighth of these were observed just once. The ten top clones hold 0.022% of the sample. Sequencing input: naive CD4+ T cells from blood. The sample's cell subset or site, from its label and the paper: true naive CD4+ T cells. The receptors stem from a man between 18 and 29 years old with type 1 diabetes.

In DNA form, the CDR3 reads TGTGCCAGCAGCTTAGACCCAGCGAATTCACCCCTCCACTTT. This codes for CASSLDPANSPLHF. The J gene is TRBJ1-6, the V gene TRBV7-9; D remains unclear. V was shortened by 1 base and J by 7 bases, with 8 bases between the two germline ends. Germline V CDR1 and CDR2: SEHNR, FQNEAQ (reference sequence). The CDR3 runs 14 residues.

The genes are TRBV6-6 and TRBJ2-5; D perhaps matches TRBD1 (5 bases). From germline, CDR1 is MNHNY and CDR2 SVGAGI (reference sequence). V was trimmed by 6 bases and J by 3 bases, leaving 11 bases between them. This CDR3 comprises 13 residues. The CDR3 loop is CASRIGAEETQYF. The CDR3 bases are TGTGCCAGCAGGATAGGGGCAGAAGAGACCCAGTACTTC.

The rearrangement joins TRBV6-1 to TRBJ2-4, with D unclear. V lost 1 base to trimming and J lost 8 bases, with 12 bases between them. Looked up from germline, CDR1 is MNHNS and CDR2 is SASEGT. This CDR3 is 14 amino acids long. The CDR3 spells CASSEGTPWDIQYF. For the CDR3, the DNA is TGTGCCAGCAGTGAAGGGACCCCTTGGGACATTCAGTACTTC.

The chain joins TRBV11-2 to TRBJ2-1, with D tentatively TRBD2 (5 bases). Germline V gives CDR1 SGHAT, CDR2 FQNNGV. This CDR3 region has 12 residues. With 5 bases removed from V and 8 bases from J, the gap between germline ends came to 10 bases. CDR3 residues: CASSRAGDEQFF. The CDR3 coding sequence is TGTGCCAGCAGCCGAGCCGGGGATGAGCAGTTCTTC. The whole variable domain, remainder taken from reference TRBV11-2 and TRBJ2-1, is EAGVAQSPRYKIIEKRQSVAFWCNPISGHATLYWYQQILGQGPKLLIQFQNNGVVDDSQLPKDRFSAERLKGVDSTLKIQPAKLEDSAVYLCASSRAGDEQFFGPGTRLTVL.

This clone was seen only a few times. The rearrangement uses TRBV20-1 and TRBJ2-1; weak D call: TRBD2 (6 bases). The ends were cut back, 7 bases at V and 7 bases at J, with 11 bases in the middle. Germline assignment: CDR1 DFQATT and CDR2 SNEGSKA (reference sequence). The CDR3 length is 11 residues. The chain's CDR3 is CSGPTSNEQFF. DNA of the CDR3: TGCAGTGGTCCGACTAGTAATGAGCAGTTCTTC.

The rearrangement joins TRBV14 to TRBJ2-7; TRBD1 is a possible D gene (5 bases). CDR3 length: 13 residues. V lost 3 bases and J 6 bases, leaving 12 bases between the germline ends. Per germline, CDR1 SGHDN and CDR2 FVKESK. CDR3 residues: CASSQARVGEQYF. The CDR3 DNA is TGTGCCAGCAGCCAGGCCAGGGTGGGCGAGCAGTACTTC.

This clone showed up just a few times. The rearrangement links TRBV30 to TRBJ1-6; 8 positions agree with TRBD1. Losses at the gene ends were 2 bases for V and 10 bases for J; bases not matched to a gene: 10. The CDR3 extends over 15 amino acids. Germline-derived CDR1 and CDR2 are GTSNPN and SVGIG (reference sequence). CDR3 in amino acids: CAWSRNGQGTSPLHF. CDR3 sequence (DNA): TGTGCCTGGAGTAGGAACGGACAGGGTACCTCACCCCTCCACTTT.

This clone was detected a few times. The V gene is TRBV4-1, the J gene TRBJ2-7, with D perhaps assigned TRBD1 or TRBD2 (5 bases each). This CDR3 contains 15 residues. The germline CDR1 and CDR2 sequences are MGHRA and YSYEKL. V was trimmed by 6 bases and J by 3 bases, leaving 18 bases between them. The CDR3 spells CASRHFEGLLYEQYF. The CDR3, as DNA: TGCGCCAGCAGGCATTTCGAGGGGCTTCTCTACGAGCAGTACTTC.

A few counts support this clone. The chain employs TRBV5-6 and TRBJ1-2; TRBD1 is a possible D gene (6 bases). CDR1 is SGHDT and CDR2 is YYEEEE in the germline V gene. The CDR3 has 18 amino acids. The V end was cut by 4 bases, the J end by 0 bases, with 22 bases between. CDR3: CASSNSMTGLGPNYGYTF. As DNA, the CDR3 is TGTGCCAGCAGCAACTCCATGACAGGCTTGGGCCCTAACTATGGCTACACCTTC.

V gene TRBV7-6 combines with J gene TRBJ2-2; perhaps D is TRBD1 or TRBD2 (5 bases each). The V and J ends lost 5 bases and 0 bases respectively, with 13 bases between them. Germline V gene sequence: CDR1 SGHVS, CDR2 FNYEAQ. The CDR3 loop spans 16 amino acids. In DNA, the CDR3 is TGTGCCAGCAGCCCTCGGGACGGCCCGAACACCGGGGAGCTGTTTTTT. The encoded protein is CASSPRDGPNTGELFF.

This chain uses TRBV12-5 with TRBJ2-3; 8 bases agree with TRBD1. V dropped 5 bases and J dropped 1; count of bases not matched to a gene: 5. CDR1 is LGHNT and CDR2 is FRNRAP in the germline V gene. This CDR3 is built from 15 residues. The DNA for the CDR3 is TGTGCTAGTGGTATTGGACAGGGCGGCACAGATACGCAGTATTTT. Translating it yields CASGIGQGGTDTQYF.

This clone has only a few counts. The sample carries other DNA sequences with the same CDR3. The V and J genes are TRBV9 and TRBJ2-3; D remains unclear. Per the germline V gene, CDR1 is SGDLS and CDR2 is YYNGEE. Trimming shortened V by 0 bases and J by 3 bases, and 5 bases separated the two germline ends. There are 13 residues in the CDR3. This chain's CDR3 is CASSVEGTDTQYF. The CDR3 region has the DNA TGTGCCAGCAGCGTAGAGGGAACAGATACGCAGTATTTT.

Only a few counts were recorded for this clone. V gene TRBV2 combines with J gene TRBJ2-2; D could derive from TRBD1 or TRBD2 (5 bases each). The CDR3 is 16 residues long. In germline, CDR1 is SNHLY, CDR2 FYNNEI. The V end lost 5 bases, the J end lost 1 base, and 14 bases lay between the germline ends. As DNA, the CDR3 is TGTGCCAGCAGTCCCGAGGGGACCCTGAACACCGGGGAGCTGTTTTTT. Protein product: CASSPEGTLNTGELFF.